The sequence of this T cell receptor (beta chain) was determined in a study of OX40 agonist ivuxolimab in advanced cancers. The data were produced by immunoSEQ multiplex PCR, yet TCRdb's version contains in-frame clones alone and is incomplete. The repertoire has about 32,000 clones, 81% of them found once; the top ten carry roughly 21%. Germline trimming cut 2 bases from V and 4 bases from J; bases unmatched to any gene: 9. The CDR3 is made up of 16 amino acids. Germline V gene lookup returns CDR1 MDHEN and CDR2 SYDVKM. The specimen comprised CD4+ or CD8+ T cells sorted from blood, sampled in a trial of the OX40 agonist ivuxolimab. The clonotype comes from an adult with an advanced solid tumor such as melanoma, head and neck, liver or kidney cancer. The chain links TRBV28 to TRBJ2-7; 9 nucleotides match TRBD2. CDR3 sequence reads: CASSLVWASGDYEQYF. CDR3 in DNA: TGTGCCAGCAGTTTAGTATGGGCTAGCGGGGATTACGAGCAGTACTTC.